Reported below is one TCR beta chain. Its antigen is not known. These data originate in a study of blood T cells in healthy people across ages. The people who gave samples were healthy Caucasians from Russia, aged roughly 6 to 100. Per sample, at least 6 micrograms of total RNA were extracted. Germline lookup yields CDR1 GTSNPN and CDR2 SVGIG (reference sequence). V lost 3 bases and J lost 4, with 18 bases in between. CDR3 length: 15 amino acids. A second roughly 6 to 11 cycle PCR used barcoded and J-beta primers. TCRdb called the 5' RACE reads again in MiXCR, with one record for every CDR3 protein. The sample contains hundreds of thousands of distinct CDR3 sequences, roughly 50% of which appear only once. The study, taken as a whole, reports: CMV status of donors was unknown, possibly confounding expanded clonotype changes.

The specimen was blood. The J gene is TRBJ1-1, the V gene TRBV30; maybe TRBD1 (5 bases). This TCR came from a woman aged 55-75 years in good health. The CDR3 loop reads CAWRTEGLDSTEAFF. The CDR3 nucleotides read TGTGCCTGGAGAACGGAGGGTTTAGACAGCACTGAAGCTTTCTTT.